This T cell receptor (beta chain) was documented in a study of T-cell reconstitution after alpha-beta-depleted transplantation in children. The study's findings and limits: Several hundred graft clones that had expanded were reportedly the source of alpha-beta T cells about two months after transplant. Counts and diversity of T cells one year after transplant came mostly from newly produced T cells. The study traced high day-60 TCRbeta diversity in some patients to surviving recipient T cells and thymic progenitors.

This clonotype was recorded many times. What it binds is not known. It was with unique molecular identifiers that the TCRbeta library was prepared. One entry per CDR3 protein results from TCRdb running MiXCR on the PCR reads. Among 500,000 to 650,000 distinct CDR3 sequences listed, over 10% were seen once. Here the sequenced sample was PBMCs, mostly from graft donor cells, taken 360 days after TCRalphabeta/CD19-depleted stem cell transplant. The source is a male patient between 10 and 17 years old who had a stem cell transplant for acute myeloid leukemia, so the T cells may come from the graft donor.

The CDR3 spells CASSEGGVSYNEQFF. In nucleotides, the CDR3 is TGCGCCAGCAGCGAAGGAGGGGTTTCCTACAATGAGCAGTTCTTC. J is TRBJ2-1 and V is TRBV5-1; tentative D call: TRBD2 (6 bases). Looked up from germline, CDR1 is SGHRS and CDR2 is YFSETQ. The germline V and J ends were trimmed by 4 bases and 1 base, with 12 bases remaining between them. This CDR3 spans 15 amino acids.